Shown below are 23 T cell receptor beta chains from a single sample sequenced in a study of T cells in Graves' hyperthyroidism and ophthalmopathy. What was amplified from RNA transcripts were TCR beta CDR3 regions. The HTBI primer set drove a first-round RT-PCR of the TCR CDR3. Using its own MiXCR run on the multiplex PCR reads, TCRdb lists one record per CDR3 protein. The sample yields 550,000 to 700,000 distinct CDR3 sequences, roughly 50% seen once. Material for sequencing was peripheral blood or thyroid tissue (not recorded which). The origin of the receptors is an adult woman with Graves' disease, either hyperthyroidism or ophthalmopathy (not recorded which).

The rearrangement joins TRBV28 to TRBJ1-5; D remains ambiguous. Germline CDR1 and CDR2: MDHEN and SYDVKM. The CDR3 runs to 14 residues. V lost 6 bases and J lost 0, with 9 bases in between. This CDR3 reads CASSAKRSNQPQHF. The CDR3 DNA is TGTGCCAGCAGCGCCAAGCGTAGCAATCAGCCCCAGCATTTT.

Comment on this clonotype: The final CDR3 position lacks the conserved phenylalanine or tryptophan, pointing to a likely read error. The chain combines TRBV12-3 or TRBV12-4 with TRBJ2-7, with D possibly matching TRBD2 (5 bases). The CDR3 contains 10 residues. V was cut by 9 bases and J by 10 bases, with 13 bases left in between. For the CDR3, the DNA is TGTGCCAGTGAGGTTTCGGGACAGTACATT. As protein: CASEVSGQYI.

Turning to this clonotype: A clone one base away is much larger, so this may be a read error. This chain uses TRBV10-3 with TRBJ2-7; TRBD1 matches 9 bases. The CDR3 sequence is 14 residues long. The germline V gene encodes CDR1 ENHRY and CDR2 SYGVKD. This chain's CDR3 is CASSYDRGAYEQYF. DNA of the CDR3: TGTGCCAGCAGTTACGACAGGGGGGCCTACGAGCAGTACTTC.

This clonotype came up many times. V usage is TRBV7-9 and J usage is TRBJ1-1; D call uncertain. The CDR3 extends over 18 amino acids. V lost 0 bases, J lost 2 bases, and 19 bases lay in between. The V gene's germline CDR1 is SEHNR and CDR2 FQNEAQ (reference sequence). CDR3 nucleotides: TGTGCCAGCAGCTTAGCTCAAGGTTACGGGAGTGTCAACACTGAAGCTTTCTTT. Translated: CASSLAQGYGSVNTEAFF.

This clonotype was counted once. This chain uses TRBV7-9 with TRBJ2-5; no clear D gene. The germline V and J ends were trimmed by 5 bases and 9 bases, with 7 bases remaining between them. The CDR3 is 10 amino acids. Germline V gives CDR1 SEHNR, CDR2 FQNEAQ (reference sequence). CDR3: CASSRTAQYF. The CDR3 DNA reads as TGTGCCAGCAGCCGCACGGCCCAGTACTTC.

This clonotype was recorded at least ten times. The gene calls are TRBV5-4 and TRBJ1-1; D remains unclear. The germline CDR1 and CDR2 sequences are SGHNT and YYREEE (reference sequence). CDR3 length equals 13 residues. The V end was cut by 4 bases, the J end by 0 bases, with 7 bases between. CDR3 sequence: CASSRGVNTEAFF. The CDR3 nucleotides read TGTGCCAGCAGCCGAGGAGTGAACACTGAAGCTTTCTTT.

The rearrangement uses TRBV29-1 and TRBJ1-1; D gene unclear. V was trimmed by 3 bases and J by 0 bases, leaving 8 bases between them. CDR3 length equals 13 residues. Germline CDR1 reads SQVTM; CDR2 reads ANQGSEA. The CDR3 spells CSVDGVVNTEAFF. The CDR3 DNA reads TGCAGCGTTGATGGTGTTGTGAACACTGAAGCTTTCTTT.

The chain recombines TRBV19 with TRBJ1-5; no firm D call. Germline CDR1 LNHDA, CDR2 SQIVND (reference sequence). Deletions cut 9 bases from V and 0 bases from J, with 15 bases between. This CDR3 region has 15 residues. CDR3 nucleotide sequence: TGTGCCAGCTCAATGAACCACAATAGCAATCAGCCCCAGCATTTT. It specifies CASSMNHNSNQPQHF.

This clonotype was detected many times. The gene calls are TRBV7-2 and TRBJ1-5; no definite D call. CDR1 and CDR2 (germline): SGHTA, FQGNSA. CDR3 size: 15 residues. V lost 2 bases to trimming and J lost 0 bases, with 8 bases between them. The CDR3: CASSLPGYSNQPQHF. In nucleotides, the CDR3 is TGTGCCAGCAGCTTACCAGGCTATAGCAATCAGCCCCAGCATTTT.

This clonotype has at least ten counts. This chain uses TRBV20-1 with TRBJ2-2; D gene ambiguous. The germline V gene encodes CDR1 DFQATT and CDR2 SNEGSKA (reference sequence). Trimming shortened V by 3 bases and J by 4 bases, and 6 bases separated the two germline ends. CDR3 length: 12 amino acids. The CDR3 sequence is CSASGLTGELFF. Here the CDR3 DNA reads TGCAGTGCTAGCGGGCTCACCGGGGAGCTGTTTTTT.

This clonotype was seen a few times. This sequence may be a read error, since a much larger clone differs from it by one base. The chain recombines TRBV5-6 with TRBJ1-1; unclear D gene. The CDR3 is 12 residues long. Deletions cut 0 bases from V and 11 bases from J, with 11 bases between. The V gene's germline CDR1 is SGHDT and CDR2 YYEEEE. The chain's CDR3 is CASSLGTRRAFF. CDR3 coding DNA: TGTGCCAGCAGCTTGGGTACCCGGAGGGCTTTCTTT.

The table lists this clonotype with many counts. Written as DNA, the CDR3 is TGTGCCAGCAGTTACGGGACTAGCAGCACCGGGGAGCTGTTTTTT. Residues: CASSYGTSSTGELFF. The rearrangement links TRBV6-2 or TRBV6-3 to TRBJ2-2; 9 bases line up with TRBD2. Germline V gene sequence: CDR1 MNHEY, CDR2 SVGEGT. The J segment lost 4 bases and the V segment lost 2 bases, leaving 2 bases of the junction unmatched. There are 15 residues in the CDR3.

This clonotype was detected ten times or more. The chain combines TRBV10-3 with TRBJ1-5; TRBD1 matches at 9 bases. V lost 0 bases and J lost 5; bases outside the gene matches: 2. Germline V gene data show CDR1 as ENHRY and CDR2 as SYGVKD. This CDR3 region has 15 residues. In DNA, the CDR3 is TGTGCCATCAGTGAGTCCGGACAGGGGTATCAGCCCCAGCATTTT. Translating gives CAISESGQGYQPQHF.

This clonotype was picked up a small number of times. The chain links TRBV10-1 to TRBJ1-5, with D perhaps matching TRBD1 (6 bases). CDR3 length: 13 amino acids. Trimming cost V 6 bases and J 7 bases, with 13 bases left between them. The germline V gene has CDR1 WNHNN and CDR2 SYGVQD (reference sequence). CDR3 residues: CASSDATGQPQHF. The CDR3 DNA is TGCGCCAGCAGCGATGCGACAGGACAGCCCCAGCATTTT.

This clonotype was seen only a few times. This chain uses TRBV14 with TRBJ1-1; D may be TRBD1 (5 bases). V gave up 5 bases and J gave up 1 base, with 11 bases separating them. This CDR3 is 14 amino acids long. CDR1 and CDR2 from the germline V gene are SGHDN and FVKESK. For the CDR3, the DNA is TGTGCCAGCAGCACCCGACAGAGGAACACTGAAGCTTTCTTT. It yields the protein CASSTRQRNTEAFF.

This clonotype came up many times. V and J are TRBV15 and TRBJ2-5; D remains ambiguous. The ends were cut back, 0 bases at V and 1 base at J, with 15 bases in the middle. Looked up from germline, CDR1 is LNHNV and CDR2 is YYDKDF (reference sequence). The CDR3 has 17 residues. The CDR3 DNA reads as TGTGCCACCAGCAGAGATCATTGGGTACAGCGCCAAGAGACCCAGTACTTC. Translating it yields CATSRDHWVQRQETQYF.

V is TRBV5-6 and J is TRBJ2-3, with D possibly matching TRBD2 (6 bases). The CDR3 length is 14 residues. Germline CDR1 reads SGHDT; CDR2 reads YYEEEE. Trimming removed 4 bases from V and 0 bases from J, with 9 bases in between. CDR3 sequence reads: CASSHSGSTDTQYF. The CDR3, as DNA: TGTGCCAGCAGCCATAGCGGAAGCACAGATACGCAGTATTTT.

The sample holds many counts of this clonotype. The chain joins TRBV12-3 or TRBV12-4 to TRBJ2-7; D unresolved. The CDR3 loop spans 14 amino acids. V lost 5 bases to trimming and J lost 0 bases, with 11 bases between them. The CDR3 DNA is TGTGCCAGCAGTCCCAGGACCAACTCCTACGAGCAGTACTTC. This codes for CASSPRTNSYEQYF.

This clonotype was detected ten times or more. CDR3 nucleotides: TGTGCCAGCAGTGAAGGACCGGGACAGGGAAGTGAGCAGTACTTC. This gives the protein CASSEGPGQGSEQYF. The chain links TRBV2 to TRBJ2-7; 9 bases align to TRBD1. The junction had 8 bases not matched to a gene; V was cut back by 1 base and J by 7 bases. The CDR3 is made up of 15 amino acids. Germline assignment: CDR1 SNHLY and CDR2 FYNNEI.

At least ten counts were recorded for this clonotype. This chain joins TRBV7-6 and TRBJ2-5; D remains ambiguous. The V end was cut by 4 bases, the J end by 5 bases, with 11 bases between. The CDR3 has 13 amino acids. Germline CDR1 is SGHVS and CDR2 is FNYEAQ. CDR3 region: CASSSEVRETQYF. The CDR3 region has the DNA TGTGCCAGCAGCTCCGAGGTTCGGGAGACCCAGTACTTC.

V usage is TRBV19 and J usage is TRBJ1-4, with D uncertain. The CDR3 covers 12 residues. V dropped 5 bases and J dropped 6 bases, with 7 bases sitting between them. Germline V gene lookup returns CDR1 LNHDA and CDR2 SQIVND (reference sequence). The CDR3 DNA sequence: TGTGCCAGTAGTTTCGGAGATGAAAAACTGTTTTTT. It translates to CASSFGDEKLFF.

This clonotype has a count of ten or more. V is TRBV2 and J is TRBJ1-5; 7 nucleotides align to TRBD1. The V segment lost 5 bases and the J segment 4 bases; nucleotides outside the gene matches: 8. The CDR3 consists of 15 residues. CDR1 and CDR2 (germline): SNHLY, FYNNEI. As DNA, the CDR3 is TGTGCCAGCAGTAAACGGACAGGTGGGAATCAGCCCCAGCATTTT. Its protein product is CASSKRTGGNQPQHF.

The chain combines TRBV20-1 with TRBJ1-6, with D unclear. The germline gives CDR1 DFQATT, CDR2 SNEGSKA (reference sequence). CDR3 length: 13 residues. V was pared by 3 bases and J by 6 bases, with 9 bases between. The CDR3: CSASPVGNSPLHF. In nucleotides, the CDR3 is TGCAGTGCTAGCCCCGTCGGTAATTCACCCCTCCACTTT.